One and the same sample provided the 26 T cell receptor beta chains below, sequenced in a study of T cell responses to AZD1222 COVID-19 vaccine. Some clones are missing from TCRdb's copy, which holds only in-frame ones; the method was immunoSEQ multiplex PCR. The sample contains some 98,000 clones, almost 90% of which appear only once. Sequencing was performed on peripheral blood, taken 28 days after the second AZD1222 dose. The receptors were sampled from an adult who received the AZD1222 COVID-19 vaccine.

The CDR3: CASSSTTGEGYGYTF. Here the CDR3 DNA reads TGTGCCAGCAGTTCTACTACAGGGGAGGGATATGGCTACACCTTC. The chain employs TRBV27 and TRBJ1-2; 7 positions match TRBD1. The CDR3 loop spans 15 amino acids. V shed 4 bases and J 5 bases; nucleotides not matched to a gene: 10. Germline values: CDR1 MNHEY, CDR2 SMNVEV (reference sequence).

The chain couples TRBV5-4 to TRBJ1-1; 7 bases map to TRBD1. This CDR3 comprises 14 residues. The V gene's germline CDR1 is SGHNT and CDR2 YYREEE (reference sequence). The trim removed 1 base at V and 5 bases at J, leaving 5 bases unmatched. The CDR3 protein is CASSLTGVETEAFF. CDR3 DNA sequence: TGTGCCAGCAGCTTGACAGGGGTGGAGACTGAAGCTTTCTTT.

The CDR3 coding sequence is TGTGCCTCCACCCGCAGCGTCAACAATGAGCAGTTCTTC. Its translation: CASTRSVNNEQFF. The chain joins TRBV19 to TRBJ2-1; D not certain. The V end lost 11 bases, the J end lost 5 bases, and 16 bases lay between the germline ends. CDR3 length equals 13 residues. Germline lookup yields CDR1 LNHDA and CDR2 SQIVND (reference sequence).

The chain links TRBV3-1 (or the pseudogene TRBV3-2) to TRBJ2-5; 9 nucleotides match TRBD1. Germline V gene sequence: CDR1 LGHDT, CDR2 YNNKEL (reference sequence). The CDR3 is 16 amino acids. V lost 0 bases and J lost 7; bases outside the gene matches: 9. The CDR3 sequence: CASSQDGGQGIGTQYF. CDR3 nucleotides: TGTGCCAGCAGCCAAGATGGCGGACAGGGGATTGGGACCCAGTACTTC.

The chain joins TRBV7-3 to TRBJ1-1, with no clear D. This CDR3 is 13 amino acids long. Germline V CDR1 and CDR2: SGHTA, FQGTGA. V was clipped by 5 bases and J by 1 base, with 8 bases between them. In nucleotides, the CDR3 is TGTGCCAGCAGCATGGGCCCGAACACTGAAGCTTTCTTT. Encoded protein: CASSMGPNTEAFF.

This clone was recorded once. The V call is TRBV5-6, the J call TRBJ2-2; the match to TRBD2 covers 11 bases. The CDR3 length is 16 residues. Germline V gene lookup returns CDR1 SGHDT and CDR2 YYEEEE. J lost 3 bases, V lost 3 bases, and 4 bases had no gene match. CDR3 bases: TGTGCCAGCAGCTGGGGACTAGCGGAGCACACCGGGGAGCTGTTTTTT. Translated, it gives CASSWGLAEHTGELFF.

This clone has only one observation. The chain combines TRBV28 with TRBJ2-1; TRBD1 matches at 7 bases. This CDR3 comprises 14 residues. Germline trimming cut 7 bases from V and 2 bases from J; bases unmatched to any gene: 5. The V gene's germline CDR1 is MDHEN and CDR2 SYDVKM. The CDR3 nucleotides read TGTGCCAGCACCAAGGGGGCCCCCTACAATGAGCAGTTCTTC. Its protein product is CASTKGAPYNEQFF.

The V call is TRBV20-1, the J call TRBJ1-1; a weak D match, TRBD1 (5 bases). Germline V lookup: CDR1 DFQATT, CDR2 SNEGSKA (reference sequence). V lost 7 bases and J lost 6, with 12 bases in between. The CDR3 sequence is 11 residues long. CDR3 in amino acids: CSVMRDPEAFF. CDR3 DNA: TGCAGTGTTATGCGGGACCCTGAAGCTTTCTTT.

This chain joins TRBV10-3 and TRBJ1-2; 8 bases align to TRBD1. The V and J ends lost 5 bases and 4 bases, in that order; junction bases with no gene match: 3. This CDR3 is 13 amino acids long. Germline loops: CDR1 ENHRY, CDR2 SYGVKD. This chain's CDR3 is CAISTGTGYGYTF. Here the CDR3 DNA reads TGTGCCATCAGTACCGGGACAGGCTATGGCTACACCTTC.

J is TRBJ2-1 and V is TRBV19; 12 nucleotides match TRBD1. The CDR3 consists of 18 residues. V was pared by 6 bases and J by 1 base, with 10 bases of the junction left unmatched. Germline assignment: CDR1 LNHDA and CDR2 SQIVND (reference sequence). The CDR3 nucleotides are TGTGCCAGTAGATCCGGGACAGGGGGCTTCTGGTCCTACAATGAGCAGTTCTTC. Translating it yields CASRSGTGGFWSYNEQFF.

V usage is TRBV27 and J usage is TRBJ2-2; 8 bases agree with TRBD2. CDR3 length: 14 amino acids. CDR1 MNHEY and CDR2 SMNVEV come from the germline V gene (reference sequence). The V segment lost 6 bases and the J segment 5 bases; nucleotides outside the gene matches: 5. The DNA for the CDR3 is TGTGCCAGCAGAAGTAGCGGGAAGACCGGGGAGCTGTTTTTT. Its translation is CASRSSGKTGELFF.

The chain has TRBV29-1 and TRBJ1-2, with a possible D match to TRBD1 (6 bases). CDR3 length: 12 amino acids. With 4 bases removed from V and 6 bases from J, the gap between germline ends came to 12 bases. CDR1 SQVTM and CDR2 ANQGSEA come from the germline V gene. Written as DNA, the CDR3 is TGCAGCGTTGGTACAGGGTTGGATGGCTACACCTTC. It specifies CSVGTGLDGYTF. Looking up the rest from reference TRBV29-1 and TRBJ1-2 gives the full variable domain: SAVISQKPSRDICQRGTSLTIQCQVDSQVTMMFWYRQQPGQSLTLIATANQGSEATYESGFVIDKFPISRPNLTFSTLTVSNMSPEDSSIYLCSVGTGLDGYTFGSGTRLTVV.

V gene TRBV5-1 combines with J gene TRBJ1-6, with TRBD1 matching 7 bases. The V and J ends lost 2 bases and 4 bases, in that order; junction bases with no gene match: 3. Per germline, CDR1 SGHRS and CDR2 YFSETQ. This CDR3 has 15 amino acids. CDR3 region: CASSLQGFYNSPLHF. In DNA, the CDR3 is TGCGCCAGCAGCTTACAGGGGTTTTATAATTCACCCCTCCACTTT.

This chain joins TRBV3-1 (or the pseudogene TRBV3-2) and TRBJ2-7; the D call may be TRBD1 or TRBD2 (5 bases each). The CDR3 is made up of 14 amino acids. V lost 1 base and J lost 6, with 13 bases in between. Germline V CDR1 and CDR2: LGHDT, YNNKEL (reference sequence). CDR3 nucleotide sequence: TGTGCCAGCAGCCAAGCATGGCAGGGACGCGAGCAGTACTTC. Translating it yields CASSQAWQGREQYF.

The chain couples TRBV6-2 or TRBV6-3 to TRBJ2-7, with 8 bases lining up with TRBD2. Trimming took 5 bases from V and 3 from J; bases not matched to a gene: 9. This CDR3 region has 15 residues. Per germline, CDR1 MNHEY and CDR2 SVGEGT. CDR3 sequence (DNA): TGTGCCAGCAGTGGTACTCGGGGGGGCGACTACGAGCAGTACTTC. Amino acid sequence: CASSGTRGGDYEQYF.

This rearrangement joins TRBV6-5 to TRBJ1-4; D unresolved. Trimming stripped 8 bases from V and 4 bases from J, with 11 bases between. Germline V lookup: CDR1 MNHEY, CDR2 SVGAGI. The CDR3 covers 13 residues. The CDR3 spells CASSGLLNEKLFF. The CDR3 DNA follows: TGTGCCAGCTCTGGGCTCCTTAATGAAAAACTGTTTTTT.

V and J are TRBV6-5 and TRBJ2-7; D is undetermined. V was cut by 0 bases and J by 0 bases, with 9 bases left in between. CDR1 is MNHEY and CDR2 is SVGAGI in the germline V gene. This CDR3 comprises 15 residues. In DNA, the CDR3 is TGTGCCAGCAGTTACTCGGAAGGCCCCTCCTACGAGCAGTACTTC. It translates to CASSYSEGPSYEQYF.

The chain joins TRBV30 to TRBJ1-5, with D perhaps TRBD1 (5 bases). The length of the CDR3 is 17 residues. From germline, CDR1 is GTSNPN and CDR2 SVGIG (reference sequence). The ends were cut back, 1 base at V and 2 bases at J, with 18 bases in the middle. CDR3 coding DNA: TGTGCCTGGAGTGGGGTCTTCTCGATCAGGGGCAATCAGCCCCAGCATTTT. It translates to CAWSGVFSIRGNQPQHF.

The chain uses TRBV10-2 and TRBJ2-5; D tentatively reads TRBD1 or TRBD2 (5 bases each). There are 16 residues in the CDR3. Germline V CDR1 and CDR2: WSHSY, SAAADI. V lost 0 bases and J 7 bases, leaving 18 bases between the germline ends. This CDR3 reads CASSESQRSGQGTQYF. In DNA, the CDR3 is TGCGCCAGCAGTGAGTCCCAGCGGTCGGGGCAGGGGACCCAGTACTTC.

The CDR3 is CASSLGSPGYGYTF. The CDR3 DNA is TGTGCCAGCAGCTTAGGATCCCCGGGCTATGGCTACACCTTC. The chain employs TRBV7-9 and TRBJ1-2; the D is unclear. The CDR3 length is 14 residues. CDR1 and CDR2 from the germline V gene are SEHNR and FQNEAQ (reference sequence). Trimming cost V 1 base and J 4 bases, with 10 bases left between them.

The CDR3 DNA reads TGTGCCAGCAGTTTGGCAACTGGGGGCACAGATACGCAGTATTTT. Translated: CASSLATGGTDTQYF. The V call is TRBV2, the J call TRBJ2-3; D ambiguous. Trimming shortened V by 5 bases and J by 1 base, and 13 bases separated the two germline ends. This CDR3 spans 15 amino acids. CDR1 is SNHLY, CDR2 FYNNEI, per germline.

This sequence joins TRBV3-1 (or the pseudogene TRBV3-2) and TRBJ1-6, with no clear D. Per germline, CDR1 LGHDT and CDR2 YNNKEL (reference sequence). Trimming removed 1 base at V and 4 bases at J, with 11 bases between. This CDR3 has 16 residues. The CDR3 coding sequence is TGTGCCAGCAGCCAAGCCAGAACCCGTTATAATTCACCCCTCCACTTT. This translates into CASSQARTRYNSPLHF.

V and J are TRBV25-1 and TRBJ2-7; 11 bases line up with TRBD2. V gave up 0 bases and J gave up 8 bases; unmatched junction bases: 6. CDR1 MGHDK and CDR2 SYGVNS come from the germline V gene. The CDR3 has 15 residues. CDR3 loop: CASSEYGLAGAKQYF. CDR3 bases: TGTGCCAGCAGTGAATATGGACTAGCGGGTGCGAAGCAGTACTTC.

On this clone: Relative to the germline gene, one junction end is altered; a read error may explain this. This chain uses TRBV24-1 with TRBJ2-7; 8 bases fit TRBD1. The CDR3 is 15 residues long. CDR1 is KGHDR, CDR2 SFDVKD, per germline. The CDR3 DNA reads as TGTGCCACCAGTGACTCCGGGACAGGAACTCCCTTGTTCGACTTC. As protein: CATSDSGTGTPLFDF.

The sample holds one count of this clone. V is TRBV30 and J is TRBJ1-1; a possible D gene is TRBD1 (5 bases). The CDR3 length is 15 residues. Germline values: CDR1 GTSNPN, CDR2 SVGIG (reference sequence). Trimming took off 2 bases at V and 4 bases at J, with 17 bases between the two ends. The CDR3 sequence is CAWSKGAGMTTEAFF. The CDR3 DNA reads TGTGCCTGGAGTAAAGGGGCAGGGATGACCACTGAAGCTTTCTTT.

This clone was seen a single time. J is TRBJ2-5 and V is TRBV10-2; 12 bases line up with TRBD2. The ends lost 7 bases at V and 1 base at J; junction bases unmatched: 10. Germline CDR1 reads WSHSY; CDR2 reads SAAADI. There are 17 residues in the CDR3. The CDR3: CASTLAGGTGFQETQYF. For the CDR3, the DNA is TGCGCCAGCACACTAGCGGGAGGAACGGGGTTCCAAGAGACCCAGTACTTC.